These 10 T cell receptor beta chains were sequenced from one sample in a study of T cell responses to AZD1222 COVID-19 vaccine. The protocol was immunoSEQ multiplex PCR, while the TCRdb copy is restricted to in-frame clones and leaves out a portion. The table has around 140,000 clones, 85% to 95% seen once. Sequences were derived from peripheral blood, sampled after recovery from COVID-19. Every receptor here comes from an adult who had recovered from COVID-19.

The chain joins TRBV7-3 to TRBJ2-3; D uncertain. This CDR3 is 13 amino acids long. Trimming left V 3 bases short and J 1 base short, with 5 bases between. The germline V gene encodes CDR1 SGHTA and CDR2 FQGTGA. CDR3 nucleotides: TGTGCCAGCAGCTTTGAGGGCACAGATACGCAGTATTTT. Amino acid sequence: CASSFEGTDTQYF.

The chain uses TRBV5-4 and TRBJ2-7; 10 nucleotides line up with TRBD2. The CDR3 loop spans 14 amino acids. Per the germline V gene, CDR1 is SGHNT and CDR2 is YYREEE (reference sequence). V shed 0 bases and J 6 bases; nucleotides not matched to a gene: 3. Here the CDR3 reads CASSLAGTSAEQYF. In nucleotides, the CDR3 is TGTGCCAGCAGCTTGGCCGGGACTAGCGCCGAGCAGTACTTC.

The chain joins TRBV7-9 to TRBJ2-2, with a possible D match to TRBD1 (5 bases). CDR3 length equals 15 residues. The germline V and J ends were trimmed by 0 bases and 5 bases, with 10 bases remaining between them. Germline CDR1 SEHNR, CDR2 FQNEAQ (reference sequence). The CDR3 sequence: CASSLAIDSTGELFF. The CDR3 coding sequence is TGTGCCAGCAGCTTAGCAATCGACAGTACCGGGGAGCTGTTTTTT.

The CDR3 bases are TGTGCCAGCAGTTTAGCGTCAGTAGCCAAAAACATTCAGTACTTC. As protein: CASSLASVAKNIQYF. The gene calls are TRBV28 and TRBJ2-4; no firm D call. The V gene's germline CDR1 is MDHEN and CDR2 SYDVKM. Trimming removed 2 bases at V and 0 bases at J, with 8 bases between. This CDR3 has 15 amino acids.

This chain links TRBV28 with TRBJ1-2; D might be TRBD1 (5 bases). There are 14 residues in the CDR3. V was shortened by 7 bases and J by 0 bases, with 12 bases between the two germline ends. Germline V lookup: CDR1 MDHEN, CDR2 SYDVKM. The CDR3, as DNA: TGTGCCAGCACGCAGGGATCAGCTAACTATGGCTACACCTTC. As protein: CASTQGSANYGYTF.

The chain combines TRBV6-5 with TRBJ2-3, with TRBD2 identical over 9 bases. The CDR3 spans 14 residues. J lost 2 bases, V lost 5 bases, and 2 bases had no gene match. The V gene's germline CDR1 is MNHEY and CDR2 SVGAGI. CDR3 region: CASSLAGTTDTQYF. The CDR3 DNA reads TGTGCCAGCAGTCTAGCGGGAACCACAGATACGCAGTATTTT.

The rearrangement uses TRBV29-1 and TRBJ1-2; 7 bases agree with TRBD1. Unmatched junction bases numbered 6, after V lost 3 bases and J lost 2 bases. CDR3 length: 14 residues. The germline V gene encodes CDR1 SQVTM and CDR2 ANQGSEA. The CDR3 reads CSVDPGGLNYGYTF. DNA of the CDR3: TGCAGCGTTGATCCAGGGGGGTTAAACTATGGCTACACCTTC.

V gene TRBV6-5 combines with J gene TRBJ1-6; no firm D call. The CDR3 loop spans 13 amino acids. V dropped 7 bases and J dropped 7 bases, with 11 bases sitting between them. The V gene's germline CDR1 is MNHEY and CDR2 SVGAGI. The CDR3 sequence is CASNPTENSPLHF. The DNA for the CDR3 is TGTGCCAGCAACCCCACGGAGAATTCACCCCTCCACTTT.

The J gene is TRBJ2-7, the V gene TRBV11-2; D gene unclear. The CDR3 spans 16 residues. With 1 base removed from V and 2 bases from J, the gap between germline ends came to 15 bases. Germline V lookup: CDR1 SGHAT, CDR2 FQNNGV. DNA for the CDR3: TGTGCCAGCAGCTTAGTAGACCGGGCCACCACCTACGAGCAGTACTTC. Its protein is CASSLVDRATTYEQYF.

The chain joins TRBV2 to TRBJ1-1, with D possibly TRBD1 on 5 matching bases. The germline CDR1 and CDR2 sequences are SNHLY and FYNNEI. Trimming removed 2 bases from V and 1 base from J, with 8 bases in between. The CDR3 contains 14 residues. CDR3 coding DNA: TGTGCCAGCAGTGAATCCGGGGGGAACACTGAAGCTTTCTTT. Translated, it gives CASSESGGNTEAFF.